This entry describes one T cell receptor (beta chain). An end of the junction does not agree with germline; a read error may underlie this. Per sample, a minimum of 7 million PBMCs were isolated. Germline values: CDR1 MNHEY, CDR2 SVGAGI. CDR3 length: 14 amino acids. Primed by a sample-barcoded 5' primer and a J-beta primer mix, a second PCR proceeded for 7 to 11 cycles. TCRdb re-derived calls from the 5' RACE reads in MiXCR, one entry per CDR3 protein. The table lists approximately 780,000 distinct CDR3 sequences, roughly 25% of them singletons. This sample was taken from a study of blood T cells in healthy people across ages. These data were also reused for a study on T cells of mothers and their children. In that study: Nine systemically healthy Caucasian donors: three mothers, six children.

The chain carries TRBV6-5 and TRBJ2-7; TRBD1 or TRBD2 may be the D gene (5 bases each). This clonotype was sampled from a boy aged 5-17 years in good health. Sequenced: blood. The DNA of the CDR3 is TGTGCCAGCAGTCCCCCGGGACCTGTTTACGAGCAGTGCTTC. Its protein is CASSPPGPVYEQCF.